One sample yielded the 21 T cell receptor beta chains listed below, sequenced in a study of blood T cell repertoires in COVID-19. The data were produced by immunoSEQ multiplex PCR, yet TCRdb's version contains in-frame clones alone and is incomplete. There are about 100,000 clones in the sample; 70% to 90% occur only once, and about 1.8% lies in the top ten. The material sequenced was peripheral blood. The receptor set was obtained from an older man with acute or convalescent COVID-19.

This sequence joins TRBV6-2 or TRBV6-3 and TRBJ1-2, with TRBD1 identical over 12 bases. Trimming at V came to 4 bases and at J to 4 bases, leaving 16 bases not matched to a gene. CDR1 and CDR2 from the germline V gene are MNHEY and SVGEGT. This CDR3 has 19 amino acids. The CDR3 bases are TGTGCCAGCAGTTCCGCTCGGGACAGGGGGCGCACAGACCCCTATGGCTACACCTTC. This translates into CASSSARDRGRTDPYGYTF.

The chain recombines TRBV7-9 with TRBJ2-5; D may be TRBD2 (6 bases). There are 12 residues in the CDR3. The germline V gene has CDR1 SEHNR and CDR2 FQNEAQ (reference sequence). The V end lost 7 bases, the J end lost 1 base, and 7 bases lay between the germline ends. CDR3 sequence: CASTGAQETQYF. As DNA, the CDR3 is TGTGCCAGCACGGGAGCCCAAGAGACCCAGTACTTC.

This chain connects TRBV24-1 to TRBJ1-5; D might be TRBD1 (5 bases). The CDR3 is made up of 14 amino acids. Germline CDR1 is KGHDR and CDR2 is SFDVKD. The V end lost 9 bases, the J end lost 2 bases, and 13 bases lay between the germline ends. The CDR3 protein is CATGGDGGNQPQHF. The CDR3 DNA reads as TGTGCCACCGGGGGGGATGGGGGCAATCAGCCCCAGCATTTT.

This rearrangement joins TRBV6-4 to TRBJ2-1; 10 positions agree with TRBD2. From germline, CDR1 is MRHNA and CDR2 SNTAGT. The CDR3 covers 14 residues. The V segment lost 4 bases and the J segment 10 bases; nucleotides outside the gene matches: 7. The CDR3 protein is CASSVLAGEGEQFF. CDR3 nucleotides: TGTGCCAGCAGTGTCCTAGCGGGGGAGGGAGAGCAGTTCTTC.

J is TRBJ1-6 and V is TRBV21-1; the DNA was not compared with TRBD1, the D call given in the table. TRBV21-1 is given as a pseudogene. There are 16 residues in the CDR3. The CDR3 nucleotides are TGTGCCAGCAGCAAAATGGGCAGGGGGTGTAATTCACCCCTCCACTTT. The encoded protein is CASSKMGRGCNSPLHF.

In its sample, this clone was seen a few times. The V gene is TRBV6-5, the J gene TRBJ2-1; 9 bases fit TRBD2. This CDR3 contains 16 residues. The germline V gene has CDR1 MNHEY and CDR2 SVGAGI. V was pared by 2 bases and J by 6 bases, with 8 bases of the junction left unmatched. CDR3 in DNA: TGTGCCAGCAGTTACCTTAGCGGGAGCCTAAGCAATGAGCAGTTCTTC. Translating gives CASSYLSGSLSNEQFF.

The rearrangement uses TRBV10-3 and TRBJ2-1; TRBD2 agrees at 13 bases. This CDR3 has 15 amino acids. V shed 10 bases, J shed 4 bases, and the junction held 7 bases outside the gene matches. The germline gives CDR1 ENHRY, CDR2 SYGVKD. CDR3 region: CASLGLAGAYNEQFF. CDR3 nucleotides: TGTGCCAGCTTAGGACTAGCGGGAGCATACAATGAGCAGTTCTTC.

This chain links TRBV6-5 with TRBJ1-4; 9 nucleotides agree with TRBD1. The CDR3 extends over 15 amino acids. The V and J ends lost 5 bases and 7 bases, in that order; junction bases with no gene match: 8. CDR1 and CDR2 (germline): MNHEY, SVGAGI. The CDR3, as DNA: TGTGCCAGCAGTACTGGACAGGGGAGGGGTGAAAAACTGTTTTTT. As protein: CASSTGQGRGEKLFF.

This rearrangement joins TRBV24-1 to TRBJ2-2; the D gene is possibly TRBD1 (6 bases). The CDR3 runs 14 residues. With 7 bases removed from V and 0 bases from J, the gap between germline ends came to 8 bases. Germline CDR1 reads KGHDR; CDR2 reads SFDVKD. The CDR3 DNA sequence: TGTGCCACCAGCCGGACAGCGAACACCGGGGAGCTGTTTTTT. Translated, it gives CATSRTANTGELFF.

V is TRBV5-8 and J is TRBJ2-1; 9 bases map to TRBD1. Germline V gene lookup returns CDR1 SGHTS and CDR2 YDEGEE. CDR3 size: 15 residues. Trimming removed 0 bases from V and 7 bases from J; junction bases left unmatched: 5. This chain's CDR3 is CASSLDRGLSNEQFF. CDR3 bases: TGTGCCAGCAGCTTGGACAGGGGGCTGTCAAATGAGCAGTTCTTC. Full variable domain (outside the CDR3, taken from reference TRBV5-8 and TRBJ2-1): EAGVTQSPTHLIKTRGQQATLRCSPISGHTSVYWYQQALGLGLQFLLWYDEGEERNRGNFPPRFSGRQFPNYSSELNVNALELEDSALYLCASSLDRGLSNEQFFGPGTRLTVL.

The chain links TRBV24-1 to TRBJ2-3; 8 nucleotides match TRBD1. The CDR3 covers 16 residues. The germline CDR1 and CDR2 sequences are KGHDR and SFDVKD. With 2 bases clipped from V and 4 bases from J, the junction kept 7 bases outside the gene matches. The DNA of the CDR3 is TGTGCCACCAGTGATTCTGGACAGGGTAGCCCAGATACGCAGTATTTT. Translation: CATSDSGQGSPDTQYF.

The table lists this clone with a few counts. The CDR3, as DNA: TGCAGTGCTGGTGCGGTGGCAGGGAGGGAAGAGACCCAGTACTTC. It is translated as CSAGAVAGREETQYF. The chain joins TRBV20-1 to TRBJ2-5, with 7 bases identical to TRBD2. The CDR3 consists of 15 residues. CDR1 and CDR2 (germline): DFQATT, SNEGSKA (reference sequence). V shed 5 bases and J 3 bases; nucleotides not matched to a gene: 12.

V and J are TRBV27 and TRBJ1-5; no clear D gene. Trimming pared 3 bases from V and 0 bases from J, leaving 9 bases between. The CDR3 runs 15 residues. Germline loops: CDR1 MNHEY, CDR2 SMNVEV (reference sequence). CDR3 amino acids: CASSFRGYSNQPQHF. As DNA, the CDR3 is TGTGCCAGCAGTTTTCGAGGATATAGCAATCAGCCCCAGCATTTT.

This clone was counted a single time. This CDR3 is CASSHPPGLASLNEQFF. In DNA, the CDR3 is TGCGCCAGCAGTCACCCACCGGGACTAGCGTCTCTAAATGAGCAGTTCTTC. The chain is built from TRBV23-1 and TRBJ2-1, with 10 bases matching TRBD2. TRBV23-1 is an open reading frame whose function is uncertain. CDR3 length: 17 residues. Trimming cost V 3 bases and J 7 bases; bases outside gene matches: 12.

V usage is TRBV28 and J usage is TRBJ2-1; 7 positions agree with TRBD1. CDR3 length: 15 amino acids. Unmatched junction bases numbered 11, after V lost 8 bases and J lost 4 bases. CDR1 is MDHEN and CDR2 is SYDVKM in the germline V gene. CDR3 region: CASSKRPGQYNEQFF. The CDR3 nucleotides read TGTGCCAGCTCTAAGCGACCGGGACAGTACAATGAGCAGTTCTTC.

The V and J genes are TRBV5-1 and TRBJ2-2, with a possible D match to TRBD1 (5 bases). Per the germline V gene, CDR1 is SGHRS and CDR2 is YFSETQ. The CDR3 has 15 amino acids. Trimming cost V 1 base and J 3 bases, with 10 bases left between them. The CDR3 coding sequence is TGCGCCAGCAGCTTGCAGGGATCAGACACCGGGGAGCTGTTTTTT. It translates to CASSLQGSDTGELFF.

The genes are TRBV7-3 and TRBJ2-2; D gene uncertain. CDR1 is SGHTA, CDR2 FQGTGA, per germline. This CDR3 comprises 15 residues. V was pared by 2 bases and J by 2 bases, with 9 bases between. For the CDR3, the DNA is TGTGCCAGCAGCTTAGGCGGTAGAAACACCGGGGAGCTGTTTTTT. Its protein is CASSLGGRNTGELFF. Variable domain in full (rest from reference TRBV7-3 and TRBJ2-2): GAGVSQTPSNKVTEKGKYVELRCDPISGHTALYWYRQSLGQGPEFLIYFQGTGAADDSGLPNDRFFAVRPEGSVSTLKIQRTERGDSAVYLCASSLGGRNTGELFFGEGSRLTVL.

The V call is TRBV19, the J call TRBJ2-6; 7 bases line up with TRBD1. Germline V gene data show CDR1 as LNHDA and CDR2 as SQIVND (reference sequence). Losses at the gene ends were 6 bases for V and 0 bases for J; bases not matched to a gene: 8. This CDR3 has 17 residues. The CDR3 DNA reads TGTGCCAGTAGAACCGGGACAGAGCTCTCTGGGGCCAACGTCCTGACTTTC. Protein sequence: CASRTGTELSGANVLTF.

The chain carries TRBV6-4 and TRBJ2-1, with 12 bases that match TRBD2. Germline-derived CDR1 and CDR2 are MRHNA and SNTAGT. V lost 5 bases, J lost 6 bases, and 5 bases stayed unmatched. The CDR3 covers 15 residues. The CDR3 coding sequence is TGTGCCAGCAGTACCCTAGCGGGAGGGGTCAATGAGCAGTTCTTC. Protein: CASSTLAGGVNEQFF.

V is TRBV6-5 and J is TRBJ1-3; D is perhaps TRBD1 (5 bases). The V and J ends lost 5 bases and 6 bases respectively, with 11 bases between them. Germline CDR1 reads MNHEY; CDR2 reads SVGAGI. CDR3 length equals 13 residues. This CDR3 is CASSKGRENTIYF. The CDR3 DNA reads as TGTGCCAGCAGTAAGGGGAGGGAAAACACCATATATTTT.

Remarks on this clone: Relative to the germline gene, one junction end is altered; a read error may explain this. The chain couples TRBV15 to TRBJ1-2; TRBD1 matches 7 bases. The V gene's germline CDR1 is LNHNV and CDR2 YYDKDF (reference sequence). CDR3 length: 12 amino acids. CDR3 in amino acids: CATSRDWGQLHF. For the CDR3, the DNA is TGTGCCACCAGCAGAGATTGGGGACAGCTTCACTTC.